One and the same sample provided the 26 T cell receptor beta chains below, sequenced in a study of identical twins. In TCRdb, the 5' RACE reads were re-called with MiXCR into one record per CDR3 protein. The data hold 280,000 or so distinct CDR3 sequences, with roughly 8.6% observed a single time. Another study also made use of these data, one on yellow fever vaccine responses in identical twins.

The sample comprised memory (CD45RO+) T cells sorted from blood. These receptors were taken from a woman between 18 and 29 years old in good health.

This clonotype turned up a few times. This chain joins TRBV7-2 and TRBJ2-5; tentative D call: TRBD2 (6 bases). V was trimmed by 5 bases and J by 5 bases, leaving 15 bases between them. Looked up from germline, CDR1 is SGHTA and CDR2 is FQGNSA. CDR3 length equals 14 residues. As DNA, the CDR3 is TGTGCCAGCAGCCCCACCGGAGGGTGGGAGACCCAGTACTTC. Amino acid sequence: CASSPTGGWETQYF.

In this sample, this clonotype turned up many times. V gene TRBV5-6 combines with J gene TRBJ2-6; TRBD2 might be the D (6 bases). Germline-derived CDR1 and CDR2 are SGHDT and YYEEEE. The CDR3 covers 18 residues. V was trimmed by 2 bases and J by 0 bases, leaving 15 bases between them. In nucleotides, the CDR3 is TGTGCCAGCAGCTTCCGGGGACTGCAGAGCTCTGGGGCCAACGTCCTGACTTTC. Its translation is CASSFRGLQSSGANVLTF.

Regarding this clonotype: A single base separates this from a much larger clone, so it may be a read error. As DNA, the CDR3 is TGTGCCGGCAGTTCTACTCCGGGACAGGGTAAAGGCTACACCTTC. Protein product: CAGSSTPGQGKGYTF. This chain joins TRBV27 and TRBJ1-2; TRBD1 agrees at 9 bases. CDR1 is MNHEY and CDR2 is SMNVEV in the germline V gene (reference sequence). This CDR3 region has 15 residues.

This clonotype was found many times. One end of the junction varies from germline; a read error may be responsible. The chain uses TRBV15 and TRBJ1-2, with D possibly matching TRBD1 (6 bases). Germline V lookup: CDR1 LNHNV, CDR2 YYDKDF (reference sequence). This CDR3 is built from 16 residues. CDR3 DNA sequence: TGTGCCACCAGCCGAGACCGGACAGAGGGGGTCTATGGCTACACCTTC. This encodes CATSRDRTEGVYGYTF.

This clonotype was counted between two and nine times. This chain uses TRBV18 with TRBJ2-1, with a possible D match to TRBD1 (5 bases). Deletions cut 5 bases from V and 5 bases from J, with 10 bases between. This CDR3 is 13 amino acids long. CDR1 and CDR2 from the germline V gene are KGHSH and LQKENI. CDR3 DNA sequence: TGTGCCAGCTCAGAGACAGCAAACAATGAGCAGTTCTTC. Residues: CASSETANNEQFF.

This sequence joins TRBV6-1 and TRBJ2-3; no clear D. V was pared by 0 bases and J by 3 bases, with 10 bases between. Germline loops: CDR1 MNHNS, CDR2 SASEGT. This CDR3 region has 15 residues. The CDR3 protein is CASSEAGAHTDTQYF. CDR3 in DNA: TGTGCCAGCAGTGAAGCAGGAGCGCATACAGATACGCAGTATTTT.

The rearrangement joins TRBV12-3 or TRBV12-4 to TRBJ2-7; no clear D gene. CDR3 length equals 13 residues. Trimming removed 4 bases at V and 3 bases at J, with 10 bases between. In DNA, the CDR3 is TGTGCCAGCAGTTCGACAACCCACTACGAGCAGTACGTC. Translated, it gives CASSSTTHYEQYV.

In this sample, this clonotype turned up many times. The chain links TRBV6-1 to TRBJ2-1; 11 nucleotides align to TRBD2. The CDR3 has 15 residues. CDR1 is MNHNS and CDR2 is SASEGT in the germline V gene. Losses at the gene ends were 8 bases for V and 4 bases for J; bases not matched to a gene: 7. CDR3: CASHSGTSGYNEQFF. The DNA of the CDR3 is TGTGCCAGCCACTCCGGGACTAGCGGATACAATGAGCAGTTCTTC.

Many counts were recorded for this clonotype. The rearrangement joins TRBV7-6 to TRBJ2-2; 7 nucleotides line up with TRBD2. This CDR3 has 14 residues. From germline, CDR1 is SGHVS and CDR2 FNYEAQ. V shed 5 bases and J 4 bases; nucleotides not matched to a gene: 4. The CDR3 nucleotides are TGTGCCAGCAGCCGACTAGCCGCCACCGGGGAGCTGTTTTTT. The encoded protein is CASSRLAATGELFF.

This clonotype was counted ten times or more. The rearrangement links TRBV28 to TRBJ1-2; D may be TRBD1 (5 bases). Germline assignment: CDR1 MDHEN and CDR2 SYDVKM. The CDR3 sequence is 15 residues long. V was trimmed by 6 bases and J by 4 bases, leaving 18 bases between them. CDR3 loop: CASSPTGPQGYGYTF. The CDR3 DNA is TGTGCCAGCAGCCCTACGGGTCCTCAGGGCTATGGCTACACCTTC.

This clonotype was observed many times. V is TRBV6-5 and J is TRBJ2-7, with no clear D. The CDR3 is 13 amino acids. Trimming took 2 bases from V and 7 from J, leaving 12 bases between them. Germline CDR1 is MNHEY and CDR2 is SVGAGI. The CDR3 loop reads CASSYSRSSEQYV. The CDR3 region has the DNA TGTGCCAGCAGTTACAGTAGGAGTTCAGAGCAGTACGTC.

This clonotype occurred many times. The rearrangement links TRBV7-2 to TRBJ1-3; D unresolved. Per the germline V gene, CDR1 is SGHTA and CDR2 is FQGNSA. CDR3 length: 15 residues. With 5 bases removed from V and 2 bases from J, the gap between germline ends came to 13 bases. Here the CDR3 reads CASSPGGGPGNTIYF. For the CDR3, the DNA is TGTGCCAGCAGCCCGGGAGGCGGACCTGGAAACACCATATATTTT.

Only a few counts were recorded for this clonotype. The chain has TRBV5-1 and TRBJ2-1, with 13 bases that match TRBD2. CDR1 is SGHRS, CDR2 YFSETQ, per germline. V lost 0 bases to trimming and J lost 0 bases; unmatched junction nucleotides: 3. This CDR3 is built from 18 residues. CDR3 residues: CASSLGGLAGSSYNEQFF. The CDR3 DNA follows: TGCGCCAGCAGCTTGGGGGGACTAGCGGGAAGCTCCTACAATGAGCAGTTCTTC.

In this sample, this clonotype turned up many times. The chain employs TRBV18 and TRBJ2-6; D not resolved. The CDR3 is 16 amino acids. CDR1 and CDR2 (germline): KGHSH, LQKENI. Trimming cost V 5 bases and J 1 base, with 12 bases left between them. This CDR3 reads CASSSWHPSGANVLTF. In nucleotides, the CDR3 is TGTGCCAGCTCATCCTGGCATCCTTCTGGGGCCAACGTCCTGACTTTC.

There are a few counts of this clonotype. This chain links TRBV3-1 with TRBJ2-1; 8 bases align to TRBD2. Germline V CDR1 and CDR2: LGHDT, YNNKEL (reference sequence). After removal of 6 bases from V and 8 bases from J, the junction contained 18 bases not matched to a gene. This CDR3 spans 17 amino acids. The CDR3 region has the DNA TGTGCCAGCAGTACCGGACCCCCCGAACTAGCGGTAGATGAGCAGTTCTTC. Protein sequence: CASSTGPPELAVDEQFF.

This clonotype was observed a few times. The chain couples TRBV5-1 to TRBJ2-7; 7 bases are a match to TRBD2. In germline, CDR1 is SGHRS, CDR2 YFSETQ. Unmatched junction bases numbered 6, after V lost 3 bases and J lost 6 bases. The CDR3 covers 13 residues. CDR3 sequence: CASSWTGEGEQYV. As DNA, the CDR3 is TGCGCCAGCAGCTGGACGGGGGAGGGCGAGCAGTACGTC.

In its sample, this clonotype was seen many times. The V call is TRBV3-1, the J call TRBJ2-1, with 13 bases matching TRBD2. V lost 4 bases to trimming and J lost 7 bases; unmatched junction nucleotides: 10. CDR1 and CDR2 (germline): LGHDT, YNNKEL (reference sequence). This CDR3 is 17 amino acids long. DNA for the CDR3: TGTGCCAGCAGCCGGGGGACTAGCGGGACCCTGGTTAATGAGCAGTTCTTC. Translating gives CASSRGTSGTLVNEQFF.

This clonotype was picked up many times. CDR3: CASSDTDRVWEQYV. The CDR3 DNA is TGTGCCAGCAGTGACACGGACAGGGTCTGGGAGCAGTACGTC. This sequence joins TRBV6-4 and TRBJ2-7; 8 bases fit TRBD1. After removal of 2 bases from V and 7 bases from J, the junction contained 7 bases not matched to a gene. The CDR3 consists of 14 residues. Germline values: CDR1 MRHNA, CDR2 SNTAGT.

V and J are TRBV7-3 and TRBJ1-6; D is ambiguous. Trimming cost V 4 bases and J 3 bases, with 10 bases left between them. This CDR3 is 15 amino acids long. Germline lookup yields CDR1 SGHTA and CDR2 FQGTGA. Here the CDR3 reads CASSSGPNYNSPLHF. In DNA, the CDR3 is TGTGCCAGCAGCTCAGGACCGAACTATAATTCACCCCTCCACTTT.

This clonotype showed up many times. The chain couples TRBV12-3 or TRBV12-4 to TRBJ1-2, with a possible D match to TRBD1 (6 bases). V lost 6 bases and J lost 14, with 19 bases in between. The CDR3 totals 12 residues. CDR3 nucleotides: TGTGCCAGCAGCCTAAGCGGGGGGGCTGGGACCTTC. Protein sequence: CASSLSGGAGTF.

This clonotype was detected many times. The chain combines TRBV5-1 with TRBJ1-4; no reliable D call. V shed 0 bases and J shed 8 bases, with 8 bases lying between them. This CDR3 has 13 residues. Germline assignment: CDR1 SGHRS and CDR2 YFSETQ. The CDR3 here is CASSLVSGEKLFF. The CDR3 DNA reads TGCGCCAGCAGCTTGGTGTCGGGAGAAAAACTGTTTTTT.

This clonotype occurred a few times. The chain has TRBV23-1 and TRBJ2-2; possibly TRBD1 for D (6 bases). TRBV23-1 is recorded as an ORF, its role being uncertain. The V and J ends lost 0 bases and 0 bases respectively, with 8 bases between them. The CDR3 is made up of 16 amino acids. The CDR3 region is CASSQSDSANTGELFF. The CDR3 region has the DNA TGCGCCAGCAGTCAATCGGACAGCGCGAACACCGGGGAGCTGTTTTTT.

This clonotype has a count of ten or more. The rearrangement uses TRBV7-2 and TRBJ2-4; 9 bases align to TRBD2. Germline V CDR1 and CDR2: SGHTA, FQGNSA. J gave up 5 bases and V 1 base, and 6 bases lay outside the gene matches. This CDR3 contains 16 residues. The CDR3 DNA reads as TGTGCCAGCAGCTTAGTTGGTAGCGGGAGTCAAAACATTCAGTACTTC. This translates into CASSLVGSGSQNIQYF.

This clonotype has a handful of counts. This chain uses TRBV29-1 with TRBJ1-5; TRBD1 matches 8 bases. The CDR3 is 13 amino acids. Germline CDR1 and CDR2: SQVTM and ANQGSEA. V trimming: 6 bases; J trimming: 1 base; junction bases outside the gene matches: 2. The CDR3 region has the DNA TGCAGCGTGGGGACAGGCAGCAATCAGCCCCAGCATTTT. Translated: CSVGTGSNQPQHF.

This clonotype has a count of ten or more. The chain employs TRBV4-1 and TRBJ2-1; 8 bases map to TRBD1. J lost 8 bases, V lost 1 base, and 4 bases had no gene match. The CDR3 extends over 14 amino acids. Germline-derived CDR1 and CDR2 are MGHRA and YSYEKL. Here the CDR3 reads CASSQGTQGDEQFF. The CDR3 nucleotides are TGCGCCAGCAGCCAAGGCACACAGGGGGATGAGCAGTTCTTC.

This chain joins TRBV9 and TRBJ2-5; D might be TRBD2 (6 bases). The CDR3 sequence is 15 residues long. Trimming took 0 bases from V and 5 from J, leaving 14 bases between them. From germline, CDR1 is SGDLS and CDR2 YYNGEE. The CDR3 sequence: CASSVATGGAETQYF. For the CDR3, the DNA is TGTGCCAGCAGCGTAGCTACTGGCGGGGCGGAGACCCAGTACTTC. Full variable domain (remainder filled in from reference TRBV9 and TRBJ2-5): DSGVTQTPKHLITATGQRVTLRCSPRSGDLSVYWYQQSLDQGLQFLIQYYNGEERAKGNILERFSAQQFPDLHSELNLSSLELGDSALYFCASSVATGGAETQYFGPGTRLLVL.